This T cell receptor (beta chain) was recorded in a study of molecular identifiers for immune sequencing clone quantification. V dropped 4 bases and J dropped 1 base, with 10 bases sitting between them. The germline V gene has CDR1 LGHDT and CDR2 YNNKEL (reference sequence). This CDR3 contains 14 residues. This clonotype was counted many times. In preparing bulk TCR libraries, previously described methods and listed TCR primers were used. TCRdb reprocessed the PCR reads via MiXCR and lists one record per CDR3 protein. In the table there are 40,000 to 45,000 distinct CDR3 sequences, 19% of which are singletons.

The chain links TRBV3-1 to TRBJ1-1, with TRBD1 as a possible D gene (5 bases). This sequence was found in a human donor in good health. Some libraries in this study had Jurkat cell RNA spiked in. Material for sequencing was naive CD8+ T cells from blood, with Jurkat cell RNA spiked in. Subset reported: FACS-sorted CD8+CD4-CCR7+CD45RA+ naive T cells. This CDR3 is CASSPVGENTEAFF. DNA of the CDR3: TGTGCCAGCAGCCCCGTGGGGGAGAACACTGAAGCTTTCTTT.